This T cell receptor beta chain was captured in a study of T-cell memory formation after mild COVID-19. For the study at large: For the most part, TCR clusters were specific to one donor.

In this sample, this clonotype turned up a few times. Its antigen is unidentified. The CDR3 spans 16 residues. Trimming took 3 bases from V and 7 from J; bases not matched to a gene: 13. Germline V gives CDR1 MGHRA, CDR2 YSYEKL. General study findings and limits: Contracting clones localized mainly to CM and EM when CD4+ and mainly to EMRA when CD8+. Later expanders leaned CD4+, whereas clones that contracted between day 15 and 85 were balanced CD4/CD8.

The TCR alpha and TCR beta cDNA libraries, bearing sample barcodes and UMIs, were generated by 5'RACE using constant-segment primers. Using its own MiXCR run on the 5' RACE reads, TCRdb lists one record per CDR3 protein. In the table there are a few hundred thousand distinct CDR3 sequences, under 25% of which are singletons. The chain joins TRBV4-1 to TRBJ2-5; 8 nucleotides line up with TRBD2. Sequenced sample: PBMCs or a T cell subset sorted from them (not recorded which). The receptor was isolated from an adult woman who had mild COVID-19 (a few samples of this study predate the infection). Cell type and time point are not known. The CDR3 DNA follows: TGCGCCAGCAGCCATTTACCGGGACTAGGGGTTGTGACCCAGTACTTC. Residues: CASSHLPGLGVVTQYF.